This is a list of T cell receptor beta chains from one sample in a study of radiotherapy plus CTLA-4 blockade in lung cancer. Measured with immunoSEQ multiplex PCR; TCRdb has only the in-frame clones, and not every one. The data hold roughly 77,000 clones, with roughly 70% observed a single time. The specimen comprised peripheral blood, sampled from a patient treated with radiotherapy plus ipilimumab. The receptors derive from a human donor with non-small cell lung cancer whose response to radiotherapy plus ipilimumab could not be evaluated. The CDR3 runs from the conserved cysteine through the conserved F or W. Fields, in order: V gene, J gene, D gene, CDR3 length, clone size, CDR3 DNA, CDR3 protein. The D gene is left open where the match is weak. Where a row states a size, it is once, few, many or the class of an expanded clone; other rows omit it.

TRBV6-5	TRBJ1-1	NA	11	NA	TGTGCCAGCAGTAACAGGGTTGGCGCTTTCTTT	CASSNRVGAFF
TRBV28	TRBJ1-5	TRBD1	17	NA	TGTGCCAGCGACAACGCACAGGGGGCGCGAAGCAATCAGCCCCAGCATTTT	CASDNAQGARSNQPQHF
TRBV5-6	TRBJ1-2	TRBD1	19	NA	TGTGCCAGCAGCCAAGACTTATGGGACAGGGGGCAAACTAACTATGGCTACACCTTC	CASSQDLWDRGQTNYGYTF
TRBV6-5	TRBJ2-2	TRBD1	15	few	TGTGCCAGCAGGACAGGGGGCGCGAACACCGGGGAGCTGTTTTTT	CASRTGGANTGELFF
TRBV6-1	TRBJ1-1	NA	15	NA	TGTGCCAGCAGTGCGCAGACAGTAAAGAACACTGAAGCTTTCTTT	CASSAQTVKNTEAFF
TRBV7-9	TRBJ2-7	TRBD2	17	NA	TGTGCCAGCAGCCCTACGGGGTTTGCGGGAGGGCACTACGAGCAGTACTTC	CASSPTGFAGGHYEQYF
TRBV6-5	TRBJ2-7	TRBD2	14	NA	TGTGCCAGCAGTTACCCCGGACTAGCATACGAGCAGTACTTC	CASSYPGLAYEQYF
TRBV5-5	TRBJ1-2	TRBD1	15	few	TGTGCCAGCAGCTTGGGGGCACAGGGGGCCACTGGCTACACCTTC	CASSLGAQGATGYTF
TRBV7-3	TRBJ2-1	NA	14	few	TGTGCCAGCAGCTCTGGACTACCGTACAATGAGCAGTTCTTC	CASSSGLPYNEQFF
TRBV5-4	TRBJ1-6	NA	15	NA	TGTGCCAGCAGCTTGGACAGGGCGATTAATTCACCCCTCCACTTT	CASSLDRAINSPLHF
TRBV30	TRBJ1-3	NA	14	NA	TGTGCCTGGAGTCAGGGCCTCTCTGGAAACACCATATATTTT	CAWSQGLSGNTIYF
TRBV15	TRBJ1-1	NA	13	NA	TGTGCCACCAGCGCGCGGTTGAACACTGAAGCTTTCTTT	CATSARLNTEAFF
TRBV5-1	TRBJ2-7	TRBD2	14	NA	TGCGCCAGCAGTGATAGCGGGGAGTTCTACGAGCAGTACTTC	CASSDSGEFYEQYF
TRBV5-5	TRBJ2-2	TRBD1	15	NA	TGTGCCAGCAGCTCCGGACAGGGTGGGACCGGGGAGCTGTTTTTT	CASSSGQGGTGELFF
TRBV6-1	TRBJ2-3	NA	15	few	TGTGCCAGCAGTGAACCCGGGAGCTACACAGATACGCAGTATTTT	CASSEPGSYTDTQYF
TRBV6-5	TRBJ1-2	NA	16	NA	TGTGCCAGCAGTTACCCCGGTGGGGAGGGAAGCTATGGCTACACCTTC	CASSYPGGEGSYGYTF
TRBV7-3	TRBJ1-4	NA	14	NA	TGTGCCAGCAGCCTCGGAGGGGCTGGCGAAAAACTGTTTTTT	CASSLGGAGEKLFF
TRBV28	TRBJ1-5	NA	15	NA	TGTGCCAGCTCTCCCGAACATTATAGCAATCAGCCCCAGCATTTT	CASSPEHYSNQPQHF
TRBV5-4	TRBJ1-3	NA	17	NA	TGTGCCAGCAGCTTTCGTTCTGGGGCCAGCTCTGGAAACACCATATATTTT	CASSFRSGASSGNTIYF
TRBV5-3	TRBJ2-1	TRBD2	18	NA	TGTGCCAGAAGCTTTCGAGGGACTAGCGGGAGCGGTTTAAGTGGGCAGTTCTTC	CARSFRGTSGSGLSGQFF
TRBV4-1	TRBJ2-2	TRBD1	16	NA	TGCGCCAGCAGCCAAGGGGCTGACAGGGGGCCGGGGGAGCTGTTTTTT	CASSQGADRGPGELFF
TRBV6-1	TRBJ2-7	TRBD2	15	NA	TGTGCCAGCAGTGGCGGGAGGAGGATCTCCTACGAGCAGTACTTC	CASSGGRRISYEQYF
TRBV11-3	TRBJ2-7	NA	15	NA	TGTGCCAGCAGCTTAGACCGGTCCTCCACGGGTGAGCAGTACTTC	CASSLDRSSTGEQYF
TRBV9	TRBJ2-5	TRBD1	15	once	TGTGCCAGCAGCGCGGTACAGGGGGCAGGGGAGACCCAGTACTTC	CASSAVQGAGETQYF
TRBV5-1	TRBJ2-1	TRBD2	16	NA	TGCGCCAGCAGCTTGGGGGGGACTAGCGGGTACAATGAGCAGTTCTTC	CASSLGGTSGYNEQFF
TRBV6-6	TRBJ2-7	TRBD2	15	NA	TGTGCCAGCAGTTCCCCGCTAGCGGGAGTTACCGAGCAGTACTTC	CASSSPLAGVTEQYF
TRBV4-2	TRBJ2-1	TRBD2	13	NA	TGTGCCAGCAGCCAGGTAGCGGGAAATGAGCAGTTCTTC	CASSQVAGNEQFF
TRBV19	TRBJ2-7	NA	17	NA	TGTGCCAGTGCCATCAGACAGGGGCTAGCGGACTCCTACGAGCAGTACTTC	CASAIRQGLADSYEQYF